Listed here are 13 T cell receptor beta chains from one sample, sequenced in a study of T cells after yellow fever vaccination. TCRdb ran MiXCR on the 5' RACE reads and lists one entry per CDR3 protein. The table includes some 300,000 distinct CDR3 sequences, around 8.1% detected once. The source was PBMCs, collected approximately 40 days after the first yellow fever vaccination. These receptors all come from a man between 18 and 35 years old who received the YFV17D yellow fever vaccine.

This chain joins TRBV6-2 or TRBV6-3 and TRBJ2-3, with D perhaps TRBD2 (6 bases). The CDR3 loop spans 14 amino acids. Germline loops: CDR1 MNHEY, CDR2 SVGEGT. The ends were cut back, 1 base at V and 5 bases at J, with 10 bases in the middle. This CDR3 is CASSYWREVDTQYF. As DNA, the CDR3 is TGTGCCAGCAGTTACTGGAGGGAGGTAGATACGCAGTATTTT.

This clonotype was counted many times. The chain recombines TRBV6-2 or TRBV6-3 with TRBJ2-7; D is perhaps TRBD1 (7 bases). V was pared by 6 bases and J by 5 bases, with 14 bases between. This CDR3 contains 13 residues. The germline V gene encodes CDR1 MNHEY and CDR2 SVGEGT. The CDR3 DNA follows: TGTGCCAGCAGAAAATCCAGGGGGGACGAGCAGTACGTC. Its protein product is CASRKSRGDEQYV.

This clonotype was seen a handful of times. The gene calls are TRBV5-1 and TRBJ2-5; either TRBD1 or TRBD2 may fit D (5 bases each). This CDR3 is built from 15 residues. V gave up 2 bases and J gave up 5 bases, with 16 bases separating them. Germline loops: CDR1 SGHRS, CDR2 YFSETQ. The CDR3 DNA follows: TGCGCCAGCAGCTTCCACGGGACCCCCTCGGAGACCCAGTACTTC. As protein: CASSFHGTPSETQYF.

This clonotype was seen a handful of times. The chain's CDR3 is CASSLRTAQNNEQFF. As DNA, the CDR3 is TGTGCCAGCAGCCTTCGGACAGCGCAGAACAATGAGCAGTTCTTC. The V and J genes are TRBV11-2 and TRBJ2-1; D is possibly TRBD1 (6 bases). Germline V CDR1 and CDR2: SGHAT, FQNNGV. V was cut by 5 bases and J by 5 bases, with 16 bases left in between. The length of the CDR3 is 15 residues.

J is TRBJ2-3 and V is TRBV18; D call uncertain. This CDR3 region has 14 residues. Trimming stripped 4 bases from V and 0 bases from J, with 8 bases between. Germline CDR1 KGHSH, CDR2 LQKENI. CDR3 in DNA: TGTGCCAGCTCACTCCTCCCTAGCACAGATACGCAGTATTTT. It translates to CASSLLPSTDTQYF. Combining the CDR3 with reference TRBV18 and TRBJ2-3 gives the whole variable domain NAGVMQNPRHLVRRRGQEARLRCSPMKGHSHVYWYRQLPEEGLKFMVYLQKENIIDESGMPKERFSAEFPKEGPSILRIQQVVRGDSAAYFCASSLLPSTDTQYFGPGTRLTVL.

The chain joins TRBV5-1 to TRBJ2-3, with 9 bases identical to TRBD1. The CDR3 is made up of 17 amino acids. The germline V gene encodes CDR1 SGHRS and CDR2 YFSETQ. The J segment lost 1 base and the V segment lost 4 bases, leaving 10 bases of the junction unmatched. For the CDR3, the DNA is TGCGCCAGCAGCCCACAACTAACAGGGGGCCGCACAGATACGCAGTATTTT. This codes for CASSPQLTGGRTDTQYF.

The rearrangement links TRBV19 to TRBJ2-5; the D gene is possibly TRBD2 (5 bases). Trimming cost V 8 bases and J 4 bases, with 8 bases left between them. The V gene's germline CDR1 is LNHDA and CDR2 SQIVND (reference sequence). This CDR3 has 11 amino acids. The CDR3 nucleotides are TGTGCCAGTGCTAGCACAGAGACCCAGTACTTC. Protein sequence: CASASTETQYF.

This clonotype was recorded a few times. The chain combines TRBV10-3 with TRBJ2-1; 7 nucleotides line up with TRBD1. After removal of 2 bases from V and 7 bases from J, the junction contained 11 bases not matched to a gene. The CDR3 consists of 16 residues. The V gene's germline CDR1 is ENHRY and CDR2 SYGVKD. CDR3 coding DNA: TGTGCCATCAGTGAGACTGATGCAGGGGGTAAGAATGAGCAGTTCTTC. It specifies CAISETDAGGKNEQFF.

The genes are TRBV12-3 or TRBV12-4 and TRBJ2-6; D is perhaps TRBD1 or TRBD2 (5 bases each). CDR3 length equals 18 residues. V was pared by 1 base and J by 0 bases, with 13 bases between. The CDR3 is CASSLVRGESSGANVLTF. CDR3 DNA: TGTGCCAGCAGTTTAGTGAGGGGTGAGAGCTCTGGGGCCAACGTCCTGACTTTC.

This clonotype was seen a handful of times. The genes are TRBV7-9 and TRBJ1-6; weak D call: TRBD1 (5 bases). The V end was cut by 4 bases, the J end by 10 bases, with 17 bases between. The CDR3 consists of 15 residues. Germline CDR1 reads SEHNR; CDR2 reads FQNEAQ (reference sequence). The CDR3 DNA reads TGTGCCAGCAGCTCAGCAGGGAGGGGTTTATCACCCCTCCACTTT. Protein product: CASSSAGRGLSPLHF.

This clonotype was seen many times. The CDR3: CSVAWRGPWNEQFF. The CDR3 DNA is TGCAGCGTTGCTTGGCGGGGGCCATGGAATGAGCAGTTCTTC. The V call is TRBV29-1, the J call TRBJ2-1; possible D gene TRBD2, 7 bases. V lost 4 bases, J lost 7 bases, and 17 bases lay in between. This CDR3 has 14 amino acids. Germline values: CDR1 SQVTM, CDR2 ANQGSEA.

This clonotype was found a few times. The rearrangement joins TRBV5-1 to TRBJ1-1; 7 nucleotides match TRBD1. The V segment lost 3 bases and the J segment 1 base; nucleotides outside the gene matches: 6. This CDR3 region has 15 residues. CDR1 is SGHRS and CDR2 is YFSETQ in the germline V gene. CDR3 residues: CASSWTGQPNTEAFF. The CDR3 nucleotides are TGCGCCAGCAGCTGGACGGGACAGCCGAACACTGAAGCTTTCTTT.

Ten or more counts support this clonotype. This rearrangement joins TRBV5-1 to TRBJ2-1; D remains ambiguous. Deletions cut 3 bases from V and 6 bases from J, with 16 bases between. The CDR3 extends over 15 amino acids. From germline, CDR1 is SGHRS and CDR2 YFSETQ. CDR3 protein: CASSSKSHTVNEQFF. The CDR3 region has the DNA TGCGCCAGCAGCTCGAAAAGTCACACTGTCAATGAGCAGTTCTTC.